The 13 T cell receptor beta chains presented below share a single source sample, sequenced in a study of PD-1 blockade in classical Hodgkin lymphoma. Produced via immunoSEQ multiplex PCR; TCRdb's table is partial and in-frame only. This table has about 22,000 clones, around 68% appearing once. No patient escaped relapse after autologous stem cell transplantation, and brentuximab vedotin exposure varied. This specimen consisted of peripheral blood mononuclear cells (PBMCs), obtained at baseline. The source of these receptors is a human donor with classical Hodgkin lymphoma.

The chain recombines TRBV27 with TRBJ2-1; 9 bases match TRBD2. Germline values: CDR1 MNHEY, CDR2 SMNVEV (reference sequence). Trimming at V came to 8 bases and at J to 7 bases, leaving 9 bases not matched to a gene. This CDR3 is built from 14 residues. This chain's CDR3 is CASSRLAARNEQFF. CDR3 DNA sequence: TGTGCCAGCTCCCGACTAGCGGCACGAAATGAGCAGTTCTTC.

The chain links TRBV7-2 to TRBJ1-1, with no clear D. The CDR3 has 14 residues. The germline V and J ends were trimmed by 0 bases and 10 bases, with 15 bases remaining between them. The germline CDR1 and CDR2 sequences are SGHTA and FQGNSA. The CDR3 spells CASSLAGSGRAAFF. The CDR3 bases are TGTGCCAGCAGCTTAGCGGGGAGTGGCCGGGCAGCTTTCTTT.

The sample holds a few counts of this clone. The V and J genes are TRBV19 and TRBJ2-7, with 7 nucleotides matching TRBD2. The junction had 16 bases not matched to a gene; V was cut back by 7 bases and J by 4 bases. This CDR3 region has 16 residues. Germline V gene data show CDR1 as LNHDA and CDR2 as SQIVND (reference sequence). The CDR3 nucleotides read TGTGCCAGTACCGCACCGGGGGGAGGACTGACATACGAGCAGTACTTC. It is translated as CASTAPGGGLTYEQYF.

This clone was detected once. The chain joins TRBV11-2 to TRBJ2-7, with D unresolved. Germline values: CDR1 SGHAT, CDR2 FQNNGV. Trimming left V 1 base short and J 2 bases short, with 6 bases between. CDR3 size: 13 residues. CDR3 sequence (DNA): TGTGCCAGCAGCTTAGTCCCCCCCTACGAGCAGTACTTC. This sequence encodes CASSLVPPYEQYF.

Only a few counts were recorded for this clone. The genes are TRBV19 and TRBJ1-5; D unclear. CDR1 is LNHDA, CDR2 SQIVND, per germline (reference sequence). Trimming took off 6 bases at V and 4 bases at J, with 16 bases between the two ends. The CDR3 contains 15 residues. As DNA, the CDR3 is TGTGCCAGTAGCACTAAGACGGTTGATAATCAGCCCCAGCATTTT. Amino acid sequence: CASSTKTVDNQPQHF.

The chain employs TRBV4-3 and TRBJ2-2; D tentatively reads TRBD1 or TRBD2 (5 bases each). V shed 1 base and J shed 4 bases, with 13 bases lying between them. Germline assignment: CDR1 LGHNA and CDR2 YSLEER. This CDR3 spans 16 amino acids. Here the CDR3 reads CASSQGPGALTGELFF. CDR3 bases: TGCGCCAGCAGCCAAGGTCCCGGGGCGCTCACCGGGGAGCTGTTTTTT.

The gene calls are TRBV10-3 and TRBJ2-2; D is ambiguous. V was trimmed by 4 bases and J by 0 bases, leaving 6 bases between them. CDR3 size: 14 residues. Germline assignment: CDR1 ENHRY and CDR2 SYGVKD. The CDR3 DNA follows: TGTGCCATCAGTGTAACACCGAACACCGGGGAGCTGTTTTTT. Encoded protein: CAISVTPNTGELFF.

The chain's CDR3 is CASSLFRGNEQFF. Written as DNA, the CDR3 is TGTGCCAGCAGCTTATTTCGGGGCAATGAGCAGTTCTTC. The genes are TRBV7-2 and TRBJ2-1, with D possibly matching TRBD2 (5 bases). The V end lost 2 bases, the J end lost 6 bases, and 8 bases lay between the germline ends. The CDR3 sequence is 13 residues long. Germline V CDR1 and CDR2: SGHTA, FQGNSA.

The chain combines TRBV2 with TRBJ1-6, with D perhaps TRBD1 (5 bases). Trimming shortened V by 5 bases and J by 8 bases, and 16 bases separated the two germline ends. The germline V gene encodes CDR1 SNHLY and CDR2 FYNNEI. CDR3 length: 15 residues. CDR3: CASSNTGTLDSPLHF. CDR3 DNA: TGTGCCAGCAGTAACACCGGGACCCTCGATTCACCCCTCCACTTT.

This clone was detected a few times. This chain joins TRBV29-1 and TRBJ2-7, with D perhaps assigned TRBD1 or TRBD2 (5 bases each). CDR3 length: 12 residues. Trimming took 1 base from V and 7 from J, leaving 11 bases between them. Looked up from germline, CDR1 is SQVTM and CDR2 is ANQGSEA. The CDR3 region is CSVEGQLAEQYF. Here the CDR3 DNA reads TGCAGCGTTGAAGGACAGCTAGCAGAGCAGTACTTC.

This clone was seen more than once but under ten times. V gene TRBV6-1 combines with J gene TRBJ2-3; D perhaps matches TRBD2 (5 bases). Germline CDR1 reads MNHNS; CDR2 reads SASEGT. Trimming cost V 4 bases and J 3 bases, with 11 bases left between them. CDR3 size: 14 residues. The CDR3 loop is CASSVEAGTDTQYF. In nucleotides, the CDR3 is TGTGCCAGCAGTGTGGAGGCTGGAACAGATACGCAGTATTTT.

This clone was counted a single time. The V call is TRBV19, the J call TRBJ1-2; no clear D gene. V lost 0 bases and J lost 4, with 12 bases in between. This CDR3 comprises 15 residues. Germline values: CDR1 LNHDA, CDR2 SQIVND (reference sequence). CDR3 sequence reads: CASSIDLGPSYGYTF. CDR3 in DNA: TGTGCCAGTAGTATAGATCTCGGCCCTTCCTATGGCTACACCTTC.

The J gene is TRBJ1-2, the V gene TRBV7-2; 8 nucleotides align to TRBD1. The CDR3 contains 14 residues. V lost 5 bases and J lost 5; bases outside the gene matches: 7. CDR1 and CDR2 (germline): SGHTA, FQGNSA. The CDR3 sequence: CASSTRQGLYGYTF. The CDR3 DNA follows: TGTGCCAGCAGCACTAGACAGGGGCTGTATGGCTACACCTTC. The full variable domain, with the rest looked up from reference TRBV7-2 and TRBJ1-2, is GAGVSQSPSNKVTEKGKDVELRCDPISGHTALYWYRQSLGQGLEFLIYFQGNSAPDKSGLPSDRFSAERTGGSVSTLTIQRTQQEDSAVYLCASSTRQGLYGYTFGSGTRLTVV.